Below are 21 T cell receptor beta chains sequenced from a single sample in a study of T cell responses to AZD1222 COVID-19 vaccine. Only in-frame clones appear in the TCRdb table, and some are missing; sequencing was by immunoSEQ multiplex PCR. The repertoire holds about 110,000 clones, 85% to 90% seen once, with approximately 40% in the top ten. The material was peripheral blood, obtained 28 days after the second AZD1222 dose. Receptor source: an adult who received the AZD1222 COVID-19 vaccine.

The rearrangement links TRBV5-6 to TRBJ1-5, with 7 bases identical to TRBD1. After removal of 3 bases from V and 8 bases from J, the junction contained 8 bases not matched to a gene. The V gene's germline CDR1 is SGHDT and CDR2 YYEEEE. The length of the CDR3 is 14 residues. The CDR3 DNA reads as TGTGCCAGCAGCTCGACAGGGAGTAGGGAGCCCCAGCATTTT. Amino acid sequence: CASSSTGSREPQHF.

A word on this clone: Other DNA sequences from this sample encode an identical CDR3 as well. The V call is TRBV28, the J call TRBJ2-3; D ambiguous. From germline, CDR1 is MDHEN and CDR2 SYDVKM. The V and J ends lost 8 bases and 2 bases respectively, with 8 bases between them. CDR3 size: 12 residues. CDR3 DNA sequence: TGTGCCAGCTCCCTGCTCACAGATACGCAGTATTTT. Translated: CASSLLTDTQYF.

This sequence joins TRBV7-9 and TRBJ2-5, with 12 bases lining up with TRBD2. CDR3 length: 15 amino acids. The junction had 8 bases not matched to a gene; V was cut back by 7 bases and J by 5 bases. CDR1 and CDR2 from the germline V gene are SEHNR and FQNEAQ (reference sequence). The CDR3 protein is CASILAGGRGETQYF. The CDR3 DNA reads as TGTGCCAGCATCCTAGCGGGAGGGCGTGGTGAGACCCAGTACTTC.

J is TRBJ2-7 and V is TRBV7-2; 7 positions match TRBD1. Trimming cost V 5 bases and J 1 base; bases outside gene matches: 8. This CDR3 is built from 15 residues. CDR1 and CDR2 (germline): SGHTA, FQGNSA. The CDR3 protein is CASSPIQGQSYEQYF. The CDR3 nucleotides are TGTGCCAGCAGCCCGATACAGGGACAGTCCTACGAGCAGTACTTC.

V gene TRBV11-3 combines with J gene TRBJ1-5; 8 bases are a match to TRBD1. Germline assignment: CDR1 SGHNT and CDR2 YENEEA. The V segment lost 3 bases and the J segment 7 bases; nucleotides outside the gene matches: 5. The CDR3 is made up of 14 amino acids. The CDR3 DNA follows: TGTGCCAGCAGCTTCGGACAGGGAGGACAGCCCCAGCATTTT. Its translation: CASSFGQGGQPQHF. The full variable domain, with the rest looked up from reference TRBV11-3 and TRBJ1-5, is EAGVVQSPRYKIIEKKQPVAFWCNPISGHNTLYWYLQNLGQGPELLIRYENEEAVDDSQLPKDRFSAERLKGVDSTLKIQPAELGDSAVYLCASSFGQGGQPQHFGDGTRLSIL.

This sequence joins TRBV11-3 and TRBJ2-1; 13 bases match TRBD2. Germline-derived CDR1 and CDR2 are SGHNT and YENEEA. The CDR3 sequence is 16 residues long. Trimming removed 4 bases from V and 5 bases from J; junction bases left unmatched: 5. The chain's CDR3 is CASSSTGLAGDNEQFF. The CDR3 DNA reads as TGTGCCAGCAGCTCAACCGGACTAGCGGGAGACAATGAGCAGTTCTTC. Variable domain in full (rest from reference TRBV11-3 and TRBJ2-1): EAGVVQSPRYKIIEKKQPVAFWCNPISGHNTLYWYLQNLGQGPELLIRYENEEAVDDSQLPKDRFSAERLKGVDSTLKIQPAELGDSAVYLCASSSTGLAGDNEQFFGPGTRLTVL.

The rearrangement links TRBV5-1 to TRBJ2-4, with 10 bases fitting TRBD2. The germline V gene has CDR1 SGHRS and CDR2 YFSETQ. The CDR3 has 16 amino acids. With V trimmed by 3 bases and J by 1 base, 4 bases remained unmatched. CDR3 sequence: CASSSLAGVAKNIQYF. CDR3 DNA: TGCGCCAGCAGCTCTCTAGCGGGAGTGGCCAAAAACATTCAGTACTTC.

This chain connects TRBV28 to TRBJ2-5; D perhaps matches TRBD1 (5 bases). CDR1 and CDR2 (germline): MDHEN, SYDVKM. Trimming removed 6 bases from V and 4 bases from J, with 18 bases in between. This CDR3 has 15 amino acids. The CDR3 region is CASRESRAQGETQYF. The CDR3 DNA follows: TGTGCCAGCAGAGAGTCCCGGGCTCAGGGAGAGACCCAGTACTTC. Complete variable domain (other parts from reference TRBV28 and TRBJ2-5): DVKVTQSSRYLVKRTGEKVFLECVQDMDHENMFWYRQDPGLGLRLIYFSYDVKMKEKGDIPEGYSVSREKKERFSLILESASTNQTSMYLCASRESRAQGETQYFGPGTRLLVL.

The chain couples TRBV11-2 to TRBJ1-6, with D possibly matching TRBD1 (6 bases). The length of the CDR3 is 14 residues. Germline V gene lookup returns CDR1 SGHAT and CDR2 FQNNGV. V was pared by 5 bases and J by 8 bases, with 13 bases between. The CDR3 protein is CASSLGQFYSPLHF. CDR3 DNA: TGTGCCAGCAGCCTCGGACAGTTTTATTCACCCCTCCACTTT.

This clone appeared a single time. The V call is TRBV11-2, the J call TRBJ2-7; the D is unclear. This CDR3 has 13 amino acids. The germline gives CDR1 SGHAT, CDR2 FQNNGV. Trimming took off 5 bases at V and 2 bases at J, with 10 bases between the two ends. CDR3 bases: TGTGCCAGCAGCCCCGGGTCGACCTACGAGCAGTACTTC. This codes for CASSPGSTYEQYF. The full variable domain, its missing parts supplied by reference TRBV11-2 and TRBJ2-7, is EAGVAQSPRYKIIEKRQSVAFWCNPISGHATLYWYQQILGQGPKLLIQFQNNGVVDDSQLPKDRFSAERLKGVDSTLKIQPAKLEDSAVYLCASSPGSTYEQYFGPGTRLTVT.

The V gene is TRBV29-1, the J gene TRBJ2-7; 10 bases fit TRBD2. The trim removed 7 bases at V and 2 bases at J, leaving 5 bases unmatched. There are 13 residues in the CDR3. Germline CDR1 is SQVTM and CDR2 is ANQGSEA. The CDR3 loop reads CSAQAGGPYEQYF. CDR3 DNA sequence: TGCAGCGCTCAAGCGGGAGGGCCCTACGAGCAGTACTTC.

The chain joins TRBV3-1 (or the pseudogene TRBV3-2) to TRBJ2-7; 9 positions agree with TRBD1. V dropped 4 bases and J dropped 3; count of bases not matched to a gene: 7. Per germline, CDR1 LGHDT and CDR2 YNNKEL (reference sequence). CDR3 size: 15 residues. The CDR3 region has the DNA TGTGCCAGCAGCCCCCGTTGGACAGGGGTCTACGAGCAGTACTTC. Amino acid sequence: CASSPRWTGVYEQYF.

V is TRBV28 and J is TRBJ2-7; D may be TRBD2 (5 bases). This CDR3 has 15 residues. V was shortened by 2 bases and J by 6 bases, with 17 bases between the two germline ends. The germline V gene has CDR1 MDHEN and CDR2 SYDVKM. CDR3 region: CASSLHAPGEGEQYF. Here the CDR3 DNA reads TGTGCCAGCAGTTTACACGCCCCGGGTGAGGGCGAGCAGTACTTC.

The gene calls are TRBV28 and TRBJ1-2; D is unresolved. Trimming stripped 4 bases from V and 0 bases from J, with 18 bases between. CDR3 length: 17 amino acids. Germline V CDR1 and CDR2: MDHEN, SYDVKM. CDR3 sequence (DNA): TGTGCCAGCAGTTCTAGGAGGTCCACAGCCGCTAACTATGGCTACACCTTC. Translation gives CASSSRRSTAANYGYTF.

This clone appeared a single time. The DNA of the CDR3 is TGTGCCAGCAGTGCCCATTCACAGAGTCCACTAGCGGGAGAACCGGTCGAGCAGTACTTC. The encoded protein is CASSAHSQSPLAGEPVEQYF. V is TRBV6-1 and J is TRBJ2-7, with 11 bases aligning to TRBD2. The CDR3 covers 20 residues. Germline V gene sequence: CDR1 MNHNS, CDR2 SASEGT. V lost 4 bases to trimming and J lost 6 bases; unmatched junction nucleotides: 23.

J is TRBJ2-1 and V is TRBV5-1; perhaps D is TRBD1 or TRBD2 (6 bases each). There are 14 residues in the CDR3. Germline values: CDR1 SGHRS, CDR2 YFSETQ. Trimming removed 4 bases from V and 3 bases from J, with 11 bases in between. The CDR3 region has the DNA TGCGCCAGCAGCGCGGGACAATACTACAATGAGCAGTTCTTC. The encoded protein is CASSAGQYYNEQFF.

The chain employs TRBV7-9 and TRBJ2-1; 7 positions match TRBD2. Germline trimming cut 11 bases from V and 10 bases from J; bases unmatched to any gene: 11. CDR3 length equals 12 residues. Germline loops: CDR1 SEHNR, CDR2 FQNEAQ (reference sequence). The CDR3 region has the DNA TGTGCCGCGGGGCTAGCGGAGCAGGAGCAGTTCTTC. Its translation is CAAGLAEQEQFF.

This chain uses TRBV5-4 with TRBJ2-2; a weak D match, TRBD2 (5 bases). Deletions cut 0 bases from V and 8 bases from J, with 8 bases between. The CDR3 length is 13 residues. The germline CDR1 and CDR2 sequences are SGHNT and YYREEE (reference sequence). The CDR3 sequence is CASSLVSGGELFF. CDR3 coding DNA: TGTGCCAGCAGCTTGGTATCGGGGGGGGAGCTGTTTTTT.

The chain couples TRBV27 to TRBJ1-2; D gene ambiguous. V was cut by 5 bases and J by 4 bases, with 17 bases left in between. This CDR3 has 15 amino acids. Germline CDR1 is MNHEY and CDR2 is SMNVEV (reference sequence). CDR3 residues: CASSPFVITGYGYTF. The CDR3 bases are TGTGCCAGCAGTCCTTTCGTCATAACTGGCTATGGCTACACCTTC.

CDR3 coding DNA: TGTGCCAGCAGTTTACAGGGGTCTCAGCCCCAGCATTTT. Translated, it gives CASSLQGSQPQHF. This chain joins TRBV6-5 and TRBJ1-5; 7 bases map to TRBD1. Trimming at V came to 4 bases and at J to 6 bases, leaving 3 bases not matched to a gene. This CDR3 region has 13 residues. Germline CDR1 and CDR2: MNHEY and SVGAGI.

For the CDR3, the DNA is TGTGCCAGTAGTACGACTAGCGGGAGTATGAACATTCAGTACTTC. Protein: CASSTTSGSMNIQYF. The chain carries TRBV19 and TRBJ2-4; TRBD2 matches 12 bases. Losses at the gene ends were 4 bases for V and 7 bases for J; bases not matched to a gene: 5. CDR3 size: 15 residues. CDR1 is LNHDA, CDR2 SQIVND, per germline (reference sequence). Based on the CDR3 plus reference TRBV19 and TRBJ2-4, the full variable domain is DGGITQSPKYLFRKEGQNVTLSCEQNLNHDAMYWYRQDPGQGLRLIYYSQIVNDFQKGDIAEGYSVSREKKESFPLTVTSAQKNPTAFYLCASSTTSGSMNIQYFGAGTRLSVL.